A selection of T cell receptor beta chains follows, all from one sample in a study of blood T cells in healthy people across ages. TCRdb fed the 5' RACE reads into MiXCR, producing one record per CDR3 protein. Here the sample spans more than 1,400,000 distinct CDR3 sequences, roughly 40% being singletons. The sample taken for sequencing was blood. These receptor sequences come from a woman aged 18-29 years in good health. CDR3s include the opening cysteine and the closing phenylalanine or tryptophan. A D gene is named only where the DNA matches it firmly. Size is omitted from some rows. Given values are once, few, many or a class for expanded clones.

j_gene | v_gene | abundance | d_gene | CDR3aa | CDR3nt
TRBJ2-3 | TRBV20-1 | . | . | CSTPGSDSGTDTQYF | TGCAGTACCCCGGGATCTGACAGTGGAACAGATACGCAGTATTTT
TRBJ1-3 | TRBV12-3/TRBV12-4 | . | . | CASSLGPQEGNTIYF | TGTGCCAGCAGTCTAGGTCCCCAGGAGGGAAACACCATATATTTT
TRBJ2-1 | TRBV6-5 | few | . | CASSYSGQAGKGEQFF | TGTGCCAGCAGTTACTCAGGCCAGGCTGGTAAGGGGGAGCAGTTCTTC
TRBJ2-7 | TRBV10-3 | . | . | CAISESPEYNEQYF | TGTGCCATCAGTGAGTCGCCGGAGTACAATGAGCAGTACTTC
TRBJ2-7 | TRBV2 | . | . | CAGSESEHPYEQYF | TGTGCCGGCAGTGAATCTGAACACCCCTACGAGCAGTACTTC
TRBJ2-1 | TRBV29-1 | . | TRBD2 | CSVRTGGGNEQFF | TGCAGCGTTAGGACGGGAGGAGGCAATGAGCAGTTCTTC
TRBJ1-2 | TRBV12-3/TRBV12-4 | few | . | CASSSSSGDFTNYGYTF | .
TRBJ2-1 | TRBV5-1 | once | TRBD1 | CASGTTGGKTYEQFF | TGCGCCAGCGGGACCACAGGGGGAAAGACCTACGAGCAGTTCTTC
TRBJ1-2 | TRBV18 | . | . | CASSLVTGSYTF | TGTGCCAGCTCACTCGTCACAGGGAGCTACACCTTC
TRBJ1-2 | TRBV27 | . | . | CASSFRTTGSDGYTF | TGTGCCAGCAGTTTTAGGACAACGGGAAGTGATGGCTACACCTTC
TRBJ2-7 | TRBV20-1 | . | . | CSAGQVYEQYF | TGCAGTGCTGGACAAGTGTACGAGCAGTACTTC
TRBJ2-1 | TRBV4-2 | . | TRBD2 | CASSQAPSGGSGYNEQFF | TGTGCCAGCAGCCAAGCTCCTAGCGGGGGGTCTGGGTACAATGAGCAGTTCTTC
TRBJ1-6 | TRBV5-1 | few | TRBD1 | CASSLTGAGFNSPLHF | TGCGCCAGCAGCTTGACAGGGGCCGGCTTCAATTCACCCCTCCACTTT
TRBJ2-1 | TRBV20-1 | once | TRBD2 | CSAPLAGKLNEQFF | TGCAGTGCTCCCCTAGCGGGGAAACTGAATGAGCAGTTCTTC
TRBJ2-5 | TRBV29-1 | many | TRBD1 | CSVRGTGEETQYF | TGCAGCGTTAGAGGGACAGGTGAAGAGACCCAGTACTTC
TRBJ2-1 | TRBV20-1 | few | . | CSARVTGTGGEQFF | TGCAGTGCTCGGGTTACCGGGACCGGCGGCGAGCAGTTCTTC
TRBJ2-7 | TRBV18 | many | TRBD1 | CASSPGTGASYEQYF | TGCGCCAGCAGCCCCGGGACAGGGGCCTCCTACGAGCAGTACTTC
TRBJ1-2 | TRBV30 | . | TRBD1 | CAWRTGVGTYGYTF | TGTGCCTGGAGGACAGGGGTCGGGACCTATGGCTACACCTTC
TRBJ1-4 | TRBV20-1 | . | . | CSARDDSTVEKLFF | TGCAGTGCTAGAGATGACAGCACCGTTGAAAAACTGTTTTTT
TRBJ2-7 | TRBV28 | . | . | CASSFNRLYEQYF | TGTGCCAGCAGTTTCAACAGACTCTACGAGCAGTACTTC
TRBJ2-3 | TRBV7-2 | . | TRBD2 | CASSLALGLAGDYTDTQYF | TGTGCCAGCAGCTTAGCCTTGGGCCTAGCGGGAGATTACACAGATACGCAGTATTTT
TRBJ2-1 | TRBV6-6 | . | . | CASSLMRGLDNEQFF | TGTGCCAGCAGCCTGATGAGGGGCCTAGACAATGAGCAGTTCTTC
TRBJ2-7 | TRBV7-2 | . | . | CASSLVTVGIGDYEQYF | TGTGCCAGCAGCTTAGTAACGGTGGGGATTGGGGACTACGAGCAGTACTTC
TRBJ1-3 | TRBV29-1 | . | . | CSVLTPRAASGNTIYF | TGCAGCGTTCTGACCCCTCGCGCGGCCTCTGGAAACACCATATATTTT
TRBJ2-7 | TRBV29-1 | . | TRBD1 | CSVRRGPGGYNEQYF | TGCAGCGTCCGCAGGGGTCCAGGGGGCTACAATGAGCAGTACTTC
TRBJ1-1 | TRBV20-1 | . | . | CSARGGLQTEAFF | TGCAGTGCTAGAGGCGGCCTTCAGACTGAAGCTTTCTTT
TRBJ2-7 | TRBV4-1 | . | . | CASSLGTFSYNEQYF | TGCGCCAGCAGCCTCGGGACATTTTCCTACAATGAGCAGTACTTC
TRBJ1-4 | TRBV5-1 | . | . | CASSYNPDTNEKLFF | TGCGCCAGCAGCTACAATCCGGACACAAATGAAAAACTGTTTTTT
TRBJ2-3 | TRBV4-2 | few | . | CASSQETASTDTQYF | TGTGCCAGCAGCCAAGAAACGGCGAGCACAGATACGCAGTATTTT
TRBJ2-1 | TRBV11-2 | few | TRBD2 | CASSLAPSGKGNEQFF | TGTGCCAGCAGCTTAGCACCTAGCGGGAAGGGCAATGAGCAGTTCTTC
TRBJ2-7 | TRBV20-1 | . | . | CSARDGQGGLHEQYF | TGCAGTGCTAGAGATGGGCAGGGGGGCCTCCACGAGCAGTACTTC